Listed below are T cell receptor beta chains from one sample, sequenced in a study of T cell responses to AZD1222 COVID-19 vaccine. Sequencing used immunoSEQ multiplex PCR; TCRdb keeps in-frame clones, though not all of them. Here the sample spans 130,000 to 150,000 clones, around 93% being singletons. The sample consisted of peripheral blood, taken 28 days after the second AZD1222 dose. The origin of the receptors is an adult who received the AZD1222 COVID-19 vaccine. Both conserved end residues are part of each CDR3. The order of the fields is V gene, J gene, clone size, D gene, CDR3 DNA, CDR3 protein. A D gene is named only where the DNA matches it firmly. Clone size is shown for a subset of rows, as once, few, many or a class of expanded clone.

>TRBV18|TRBJ2-7|NA|TRBD1
TGTGCCAGCTCACCCACCCCCCTCCCGACAGGGGGCTTGCAAGAGCAGTACTTC
CASSPTPLPTGGLQEQYF
>TRBV4-1|TRBJ2-1|NA|TRBD2
TGCGCCAGCAGCCAAGCTCTACTAGCGGGATACAATGAGCAGTTCTTC
CASSQALLAGYNEQFF
>TRBV15|TRBJ2-7|NA|NA
TGTGCCACCAGCGGCGGGACAGATCAGGTTGACGAGCAGTACTTC
CATSGGTDQVDEQYF
>TRBV12-3/TRBV12-4|TRBJ1-6|NA|NA
TGTGCCAGCACCTTATGGTATAATTCACCCCTCCACTTT
CASTLWYNSPLHF
>TRBV5-4|TRBJ1-4|NA|NA
TGTGCCAGCAGCTTGGCTGGGGGGCTTAATGAAAAACTGTTTTTT
CASSLAGGLNEKLFF
>TRBV5-5|TRBJ2-7|NA|NA
TGTGCCAGCGGCGGGACAAACTCCGACGAGCAGTACTTC
CASGGTNSDEQYF
>TRBV27|TRBJ1-4|NA|NA
TGTGCCAGCAGTTATGGGTTAGGTGGGGAAAAACTGTTTTTT
CASSYGLGGEKLFF
>TRBV2|TRBJ1-5|NA|NA
TGTGCCAATCAGCGAGATAGCAATCAGCCCCAGCATTTT
CANQRDSNQPQHF
>TRBV19|TRBJ1-1|once|NA
TGTGCCAGTAGTATTGGACTCTGGACGGGGAACACTGAAGCTTTCTTT
CASSIGLWTGNTEAFF
>TRBV4-2|TRBJ2-7|NA|TRBD2
TGTGCCAGCAGCCAAAATAGCGGGGGGCCTTTCGAGCAGTACTTC
CASSQNSGGPFEQYF
>TRBV5-4|TRBJ1-6|NA|NA
TGTGCCAGCAGCTTAAGGACGCTACCCTATAATTCACCCCTCCACTTT
CASSLRTLPYNSPLHF
>TRBV5-1|TRBJ2-3|NA|NA
TGCGCCAGCAGCTTCCGACTACCTAGCACAGATACGCAGTATTTT
CASSFRLPSTDTQYF
>TRBV6-5|TRBJ1-6|few|TRBD1
TGTGCCAGCAGTTCCGGACAGGGAATCCACTTT
CASSSGQGIHF
>TRBV7-8|TRBJ2-5|NA|NA
TGTGCCAGCAGCTTAGAGGACTATGGAAAGACCCAGTACTTC
CASSLEDYGKTQYF
>TRBV27|TRBJ2-5|NA|NA
TGTGCCAGCTTGGGTAGGGGCTTGACCCAGTACTTC
CASLGRGLTQYF
>TRBV27|TRBJ2-5|NA|NA
TGTGCCAGCAGTTTGGAGAGGGGGATCCAAGAGACCCAGTACTTC
CASSLERGIQETQYF
>TRBV7-9|TRBJ2-7|NA|TRBD1
TGTGCCAGCAGCTCCCCCCGGACGACAGGGGCTACCTACGAGCAGTACTTC
CASSSPRTTGATYEQYF
>TRBV30|TRBJ2-7|NA|TRBD1
TGTGCCTGGAGTCCCGACAGGGGGCCTTACGAGCAGTACTTC
CAWSPDRGPYEQYF
>TRBV12-3/TRBV12-4|TRBJ2-7|NA|NA
TGTGCCAGCAGTTTGGAGGGGATCTACGAGCAGTACTTC
CASSLEGIYEQYF
>TRBV27|TRBJ2-7|once|NA
TGTGCCAGCAGCTTTGGGTACTCCTACGAGCAGTACTTC
CASSFGYSYEQYF
>TRBV6-5|TRBJ2-3|NA|NA
NA
CASRPQVSVPDTQYF
>TRBV3-1/TRBV3-2|TRBJ2-7|NA|TRBD2
TGTGCCAGCAGTCCATCCGGGGACTACTACGAGCAGTACTTC
CASSPSGDYYEQYF
>TRBV19|TRBJ1-1|NA|NA
TGTGCCAGTACCGATGTGGGGGGGACTGAAGCTTTCTTT
CASTDVGGTEAFF
>TRBV12-5|TRBJ1-3|NA|TRBD1
TGTGCTAGTGGTTCACAATTGGTACCAGGGGGAGAAGACAGGGCTGGAAACACCATATATTTT
CASGSQLVPGGEDRAGNTIYF
>TRBV19|TRBJ1-1|NA|TRBD1
TGTGCCAGTAGTCCAATCTCGACAGGGGGCGTAACTGAAGCTTTCTTT
CASSPISTGGVTEAFF
>TRBV2|TRBJ1-2|NA|NA
TGTGCCAGCAGAGACAGCCTAAACTATGGCTACACCTTC
CASRDSLNYGYTF
>TRBV27|TRBJ2-7|NA|NA
TGTGCCAGCAGCCCATGGCAGCGCGTAACCTACGAGCAGTACTTC
CASSPWQRVTYEQYF
>TRBV7-7|TRBJ2-1|NA|TRBD2
TGTGCCAGCAGCTTAGTAGCGGGCTCCTACAATGAGCAGTTCTTC
CASSLVAGSYNEQFF
>TRBV5-1|TRBJ1-1|NA|NA
TGCGCCAGCAGCGTCACGGGACTTTCAGGGGCTGAAGCTTTCTTT
CASSVTGLSGAEAFF
>TRBV11-2|TRBJ2-7|NA|NA
TGTGCCAGCAGCTTAGTTGGGGGGGGCGGCGAGCAGTACTTC
CASSLVGGGGEQYF
>TRBV2|TRBJ1-4|NA|NA
TGTGCCAGCAGAGCCCGTGGGGGTGGGGAAAAACTGTTTTTT
CASRARGGGEKLFF
>TRBV11-1|TRBJ2-2|NA|NA
TGTGCCGCAGCTCGGACTTCTGTTTCAGGGGAGCTGTTTTTT
CAAARTSVSGELFF
>TRBV27|TRBJ2-4|NA|NA
TGTGCCAGCAGATTAGGGTGGGATTATAACATTCAGTACTTC
CASRLGWDYNIQYF
>TRBV5-4|TRBJ1-1|NA|NA
TGTGCCAGCAGCTTGACAGGGAGGGACTACACTGAAGCTTTCTTT
CASSLTGRDYTEAFF
>TRBV5-1|TRBJ2-5|NA|NA
TGCGCCAGCAGCTTGGCACGGGGGGCCACACAAGAGACCCAGTACTTC
CASSLARGATQETQYF
>TRBV20-1|TRBJ1-2|NA|NA
TGCAGTGCTAGTGAGGGGGACTCTGGCTACACCTTC
CSASEGDSGYTF